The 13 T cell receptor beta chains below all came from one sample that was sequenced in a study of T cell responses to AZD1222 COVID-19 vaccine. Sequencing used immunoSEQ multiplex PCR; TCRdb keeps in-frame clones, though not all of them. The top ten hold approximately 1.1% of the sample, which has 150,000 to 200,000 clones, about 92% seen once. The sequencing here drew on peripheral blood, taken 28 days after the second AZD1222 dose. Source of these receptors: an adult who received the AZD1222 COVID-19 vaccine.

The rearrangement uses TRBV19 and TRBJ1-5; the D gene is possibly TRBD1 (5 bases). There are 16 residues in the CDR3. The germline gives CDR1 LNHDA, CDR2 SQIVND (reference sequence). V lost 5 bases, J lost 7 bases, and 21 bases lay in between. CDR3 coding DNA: TGTGCCAGTAGTCCCGGGTGGGACGGTACAAGCCAGCCCCAGCATTTT. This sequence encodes CASSPGWDGTSQPQHF.

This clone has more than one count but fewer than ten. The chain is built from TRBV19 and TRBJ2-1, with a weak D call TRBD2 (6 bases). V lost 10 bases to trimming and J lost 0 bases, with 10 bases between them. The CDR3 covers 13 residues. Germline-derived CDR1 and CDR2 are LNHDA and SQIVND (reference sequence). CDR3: CATRDFSYNEQFF. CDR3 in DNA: TGTGCCACCAGGGACTTCTCCTACAATGAGCAGTTCTTC.

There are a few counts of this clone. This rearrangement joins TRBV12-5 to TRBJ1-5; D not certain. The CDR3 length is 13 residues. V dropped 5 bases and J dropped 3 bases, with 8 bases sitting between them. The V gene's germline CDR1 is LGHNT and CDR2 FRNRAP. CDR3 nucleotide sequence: TGTGCTAGTGGTCCCAACCACAATCAGCCCCAGCATTTT. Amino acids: CASGPNHNQPQHF.

CDR3 in DNA: TGTGCCAGCAGTGAAGAGGGTATCCTTTCCGCAGATACGCAGTATTTT. Translated, it gives CASSEEGILSADTQYF. The rearrangement joins TRBV2 to TRBJ2-3; D remains ambiguous. The CDR3 has 16 amino acids. V lost 1 base, J lost 4 bases, and 15 bases lay in between. The V gene's germline CDR1 is SNHLY and CDR2 FYNNEI. Complete variable domain (other parts from reference TRBV2 and TRBJ2-3): EPEVTQTPSHQVTQMGQEVILRCVPISNHLYFYWYRQILGQKVEFLVSFYNNEISEKSEIFDDQFSVERPDGSNFTLKIRSTKLEDSAMYFCASSEEGILSADTQYFGPGTRLTVL.

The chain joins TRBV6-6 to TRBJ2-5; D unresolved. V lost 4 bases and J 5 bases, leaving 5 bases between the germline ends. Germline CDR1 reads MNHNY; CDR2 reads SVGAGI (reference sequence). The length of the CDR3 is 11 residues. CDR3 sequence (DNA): TGTGCCAGCAGTTTAGGGGAGACCCAGTACTTC. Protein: CASSLGETQYF.

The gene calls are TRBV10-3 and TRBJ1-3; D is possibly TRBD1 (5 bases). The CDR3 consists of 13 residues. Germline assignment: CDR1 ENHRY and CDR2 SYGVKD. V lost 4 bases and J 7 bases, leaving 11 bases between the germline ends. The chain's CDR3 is CAISVGGTNTIYF. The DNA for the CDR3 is TGTGCCATCAGTGTAGGTGGGACGAACACCATATATTTT.

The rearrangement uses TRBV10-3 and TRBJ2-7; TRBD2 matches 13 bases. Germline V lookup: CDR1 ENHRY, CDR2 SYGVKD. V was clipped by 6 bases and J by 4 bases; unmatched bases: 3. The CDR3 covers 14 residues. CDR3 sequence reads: CAISGLAGAYEQYF. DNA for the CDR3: TGTGCCATCAGCGGACTAGCGGGAGCTTACGAGCAGTACTTC.

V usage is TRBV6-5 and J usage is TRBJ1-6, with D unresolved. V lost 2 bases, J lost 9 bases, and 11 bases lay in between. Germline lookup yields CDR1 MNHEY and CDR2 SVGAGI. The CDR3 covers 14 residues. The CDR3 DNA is TGTGCCAGCAGTTACGGGGTAGGAGGTTCACCCCTCCACTTT. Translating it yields CASSYGVGGSPLHF.

The CDR3 nucleotides are TGTGCCAGCAGCTTTTCTCCTGGGACAGTATCCTACGAGCAGTACTTC. This encodes CASSFSPGTVSYEQYF. The chain recombines TRBV13 with TRBJ2-7; TRBD1 aligns across 7 bases. Germline values: CDR1 PRHDT, CDR2 FYEKMQ (reference sequence). This CDR3 has 16 residues. V dropped 3 bases and J dropped 1; count of bases not matched to a gene: 9.

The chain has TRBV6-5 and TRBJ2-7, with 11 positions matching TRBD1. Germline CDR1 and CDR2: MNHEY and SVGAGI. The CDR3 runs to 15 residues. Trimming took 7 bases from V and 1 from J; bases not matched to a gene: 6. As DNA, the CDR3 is TGTGCCAGCATTCCTCGGGACAGGGGGTCCTACGAGCAGTACTTC. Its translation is CASIPRDRGSYEQYF.

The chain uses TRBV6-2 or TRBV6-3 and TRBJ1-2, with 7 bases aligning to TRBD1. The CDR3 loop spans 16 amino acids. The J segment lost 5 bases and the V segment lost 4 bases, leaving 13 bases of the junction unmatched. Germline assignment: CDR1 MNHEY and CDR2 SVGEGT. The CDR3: CASSSSRGQPVYGYTF. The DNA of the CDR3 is TGTGCCAGCAGTTCGTCCAGGGGACAGCCCGTTTATGGCTACACCTTC.

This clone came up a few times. The CDR3 spells CASSFLGTGGEKLFF. Here the CDR3 DNA reads TGTGCCAGCAGTTTTCTCGGGACAGGGGGAGAAAAACTGTTTTTT. The gene calls are TRBV27 and TRBJ1-4; 11 nucleotides agree with TRBD1. With 3 bases clipped from V and 8 bases from J, the junction kept 5 bases outside the gene matches. The CDR3 consists of 15 residues. Germline CDR1 and CDR2: MNHEY and SMNVEV (reference sequence).

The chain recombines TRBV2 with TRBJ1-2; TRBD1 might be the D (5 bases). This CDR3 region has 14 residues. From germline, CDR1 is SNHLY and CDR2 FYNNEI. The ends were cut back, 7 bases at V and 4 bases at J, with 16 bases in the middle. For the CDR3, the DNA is TGTGCCAGCAACCCGGGGCGGCAGGCCTATGGCTACACCTTC. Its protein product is CASNPGRQAYGYTF.